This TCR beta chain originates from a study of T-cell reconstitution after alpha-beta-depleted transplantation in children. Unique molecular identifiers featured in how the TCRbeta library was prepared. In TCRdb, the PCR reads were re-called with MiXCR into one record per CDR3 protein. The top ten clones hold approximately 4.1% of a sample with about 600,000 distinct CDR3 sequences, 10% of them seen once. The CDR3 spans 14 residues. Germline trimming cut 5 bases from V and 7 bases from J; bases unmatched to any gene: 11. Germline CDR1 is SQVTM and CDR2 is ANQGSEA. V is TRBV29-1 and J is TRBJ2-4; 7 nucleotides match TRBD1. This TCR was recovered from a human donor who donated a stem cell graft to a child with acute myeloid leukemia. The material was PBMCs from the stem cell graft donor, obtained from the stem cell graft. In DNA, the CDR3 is TGCAGCGTTACCGACAGGGCTCTCGTGAACATTCAGTACTTC. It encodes CSVTDRALVNIQYF.